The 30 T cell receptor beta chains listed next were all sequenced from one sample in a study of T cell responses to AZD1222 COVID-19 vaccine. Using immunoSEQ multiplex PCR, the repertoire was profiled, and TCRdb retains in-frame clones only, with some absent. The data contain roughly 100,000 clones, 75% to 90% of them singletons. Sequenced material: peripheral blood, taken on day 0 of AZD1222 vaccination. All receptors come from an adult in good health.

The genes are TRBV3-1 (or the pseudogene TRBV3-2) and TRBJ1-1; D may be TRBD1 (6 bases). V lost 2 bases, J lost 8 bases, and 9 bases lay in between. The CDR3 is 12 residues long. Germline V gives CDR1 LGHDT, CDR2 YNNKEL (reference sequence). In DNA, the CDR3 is TGTGCCAGCAGCCAAACGACAGGAGAAGCTTTCTTT. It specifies CASSQTTGEAFF.

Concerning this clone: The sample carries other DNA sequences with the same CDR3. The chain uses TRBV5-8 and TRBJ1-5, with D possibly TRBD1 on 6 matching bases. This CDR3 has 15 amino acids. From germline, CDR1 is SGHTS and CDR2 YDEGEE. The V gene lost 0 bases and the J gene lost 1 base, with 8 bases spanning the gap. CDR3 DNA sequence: TGTGCCAGCAGCTTGGACAGGGTCAGCAATCAGCCCCAGCATTTT. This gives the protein CASSLDRVSNQPQHF.

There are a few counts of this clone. The CDR3 sequence is CAWSVRPGVEKLFF. The CDR3 DNA sequence: TGTGCCTGGAGTGTAAGGCCGGGAGTTGAAAAACTGTTTTTT. The chain combines TRBV30 with TRBJ1-4; D is unresolved. The CDR3 spans 14 residues. Germline CDR1 GTSNPN, CDR2 SVGIG (reference sequence). Trimming removed 0 bases at V and 7 bases at J, with 12 bases between.

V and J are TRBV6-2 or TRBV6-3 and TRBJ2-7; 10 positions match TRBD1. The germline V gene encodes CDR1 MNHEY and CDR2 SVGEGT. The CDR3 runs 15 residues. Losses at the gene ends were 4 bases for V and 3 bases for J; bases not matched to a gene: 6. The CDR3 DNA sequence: TGTGCCAGCAGTTCGGGGACAGGGGCCATCTACGAGCAGTACTTC. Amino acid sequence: CASSSGTGAIYEQYF.

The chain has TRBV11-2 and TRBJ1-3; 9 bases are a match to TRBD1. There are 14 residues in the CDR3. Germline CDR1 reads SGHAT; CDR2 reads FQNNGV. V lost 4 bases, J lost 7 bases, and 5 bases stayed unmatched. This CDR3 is CASSWLDRGNTIYF. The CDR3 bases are TGTGCCAGCAGCTGGCTTGACAGGGGGAACACCATATATTTT.

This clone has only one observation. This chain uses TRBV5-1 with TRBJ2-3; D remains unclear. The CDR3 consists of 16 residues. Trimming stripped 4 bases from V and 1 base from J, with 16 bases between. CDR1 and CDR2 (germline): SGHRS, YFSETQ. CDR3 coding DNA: TGCGCCAGCAGCAGTGACCCTCGTAAAGGCACAGATACGCAGTATTTT. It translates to CASSSDPRKGTDTQYF. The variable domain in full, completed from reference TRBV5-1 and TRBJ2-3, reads KAGVTQTPRYLIKTRGQQVTLSCSPISGHRSVSWYQQTPGQGLQFLFEYFSETQRNKGNFPGRFSGRQFSNSRSEMNVSTLELGDSALYLCASSSDPRKGTDTQYFGPGTRLTVL.

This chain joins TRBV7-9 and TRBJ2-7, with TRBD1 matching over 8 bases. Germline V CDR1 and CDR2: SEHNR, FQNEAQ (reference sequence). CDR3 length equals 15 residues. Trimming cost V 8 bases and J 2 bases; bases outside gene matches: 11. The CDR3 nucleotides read TGTGCCAGCGGGAGGACAGGGAGGACCCCCTACGAGCAGTACTTC. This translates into CASGRTGRTPYEQYF.

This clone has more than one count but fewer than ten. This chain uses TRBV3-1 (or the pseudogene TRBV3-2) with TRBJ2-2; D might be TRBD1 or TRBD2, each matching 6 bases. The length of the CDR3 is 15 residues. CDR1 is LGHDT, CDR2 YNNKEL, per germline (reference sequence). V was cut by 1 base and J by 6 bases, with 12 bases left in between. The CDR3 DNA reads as TGTGCCAGCAGCCAAGGTAACAGGGACTCCGGGGAGCTGTTTTTT. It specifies CASSQGNRDSGELFF.

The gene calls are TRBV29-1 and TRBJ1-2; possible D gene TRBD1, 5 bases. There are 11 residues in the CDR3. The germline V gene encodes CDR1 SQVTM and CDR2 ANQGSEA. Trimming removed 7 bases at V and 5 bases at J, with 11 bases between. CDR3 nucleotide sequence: TGCAGCGCCGAACAGGATTATGGCTACACCTTC. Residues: CSAEQDYGYTF.

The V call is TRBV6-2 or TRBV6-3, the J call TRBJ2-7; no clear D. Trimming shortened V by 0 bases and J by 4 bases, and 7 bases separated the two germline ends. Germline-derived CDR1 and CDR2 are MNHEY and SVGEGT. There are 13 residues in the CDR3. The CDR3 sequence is CASSYSMRYEQYF. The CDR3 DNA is TGTGCCAGCAGTTACTCGATGAGGTACGAGCAGTACTTC.

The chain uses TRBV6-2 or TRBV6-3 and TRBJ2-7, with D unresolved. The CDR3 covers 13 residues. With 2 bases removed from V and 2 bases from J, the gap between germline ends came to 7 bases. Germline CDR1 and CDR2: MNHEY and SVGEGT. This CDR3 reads CASSYRPTYEQYF. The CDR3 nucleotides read TGTGCCAGCAGTTACAGGCCGACCTACGAGCAGTACTTC.

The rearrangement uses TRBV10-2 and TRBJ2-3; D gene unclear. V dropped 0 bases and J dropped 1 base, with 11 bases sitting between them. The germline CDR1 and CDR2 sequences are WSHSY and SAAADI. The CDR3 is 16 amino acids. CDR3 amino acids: CASSESTSRGTDTQYF. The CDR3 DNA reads TGCGCCAGCAGTGAGTCGACTTCCCGGGGCACAGATACGCAGTATTTT.

The CDR3 sequence: CAWSASYRDGPLHF. CDR3 DNA: TGTGCCTGGAGTGCCTCTTACAGGGACGGACCCCTCCACTTT. The gene calls are TRBV30 and TRBJ1-6; perhaps TRBD1 as D (6 bases). The CDR3 has 14 amino acids. The germline CDR1 and CDR2 sequences are GTSNPN and SVGIG (reference sequence). The germline V and J ends were trimmed by 1 base and 12 bases, with 16 bases remaining between them.

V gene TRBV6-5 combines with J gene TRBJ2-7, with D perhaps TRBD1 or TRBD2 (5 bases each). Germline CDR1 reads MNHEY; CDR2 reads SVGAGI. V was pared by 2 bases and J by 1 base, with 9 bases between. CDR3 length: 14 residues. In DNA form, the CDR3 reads TGTGCCAGCAGTTACGGGACGGATTCCTACGAGCAGTACTTC. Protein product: CASSYGTDSYEQYF.

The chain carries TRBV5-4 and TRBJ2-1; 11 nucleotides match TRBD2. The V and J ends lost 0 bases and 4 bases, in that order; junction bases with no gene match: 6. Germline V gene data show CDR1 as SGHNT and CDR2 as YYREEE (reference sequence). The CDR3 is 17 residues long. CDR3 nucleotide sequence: TGTGCCAGCAGCTTGGGCGGGGGGACTAGCGGTTACAATGAGCAGTTCTTC. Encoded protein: CASSLGGGTSGYNEQFF.

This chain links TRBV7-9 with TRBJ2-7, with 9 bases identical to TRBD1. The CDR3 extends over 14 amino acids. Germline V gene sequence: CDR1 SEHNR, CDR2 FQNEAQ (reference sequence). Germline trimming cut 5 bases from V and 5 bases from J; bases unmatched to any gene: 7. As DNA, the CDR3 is TGTGCCAGCAGCCGCACAGGGGGCGGGGACGAGCAGTACTTC. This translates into CASSRTGGGDEQYF. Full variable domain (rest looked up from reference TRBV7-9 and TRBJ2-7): DTGVSQNPRHKITKRGQNVTFRCDPISEHNRLYWYRQTLGQGPEFLTYFQNEAQLEKSRLLSDRFSAERPKGSFSTLEIQRTEQGDSAMYLCASSRTGGGDEQYFGPGTRLTVT.

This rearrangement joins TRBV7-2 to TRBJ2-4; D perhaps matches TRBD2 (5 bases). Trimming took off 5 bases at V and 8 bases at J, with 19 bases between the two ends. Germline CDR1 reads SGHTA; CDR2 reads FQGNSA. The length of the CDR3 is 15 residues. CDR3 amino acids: CASSPLTGFGYIQYF. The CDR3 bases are TGTGCCAGCAGCCCCCTCACGGGATTCGGTTACATTCAGTACTTC.

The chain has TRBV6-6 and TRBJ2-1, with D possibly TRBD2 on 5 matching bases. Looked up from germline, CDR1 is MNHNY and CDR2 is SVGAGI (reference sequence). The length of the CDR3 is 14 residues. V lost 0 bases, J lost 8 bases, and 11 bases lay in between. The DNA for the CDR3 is TGTGCCAGCAGTTACTCCACGAGGGAATATGAGCAGTTCTTC. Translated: CASSYSTREYEQFF.

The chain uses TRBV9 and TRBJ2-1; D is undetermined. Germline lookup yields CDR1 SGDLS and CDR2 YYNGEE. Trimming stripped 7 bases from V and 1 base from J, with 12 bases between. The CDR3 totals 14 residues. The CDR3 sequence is CASEVGPSYNEQFF. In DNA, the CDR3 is TGTGCCAGCGAGGTAGGGCCATCCTACAATGAGCAGTTCTTC.

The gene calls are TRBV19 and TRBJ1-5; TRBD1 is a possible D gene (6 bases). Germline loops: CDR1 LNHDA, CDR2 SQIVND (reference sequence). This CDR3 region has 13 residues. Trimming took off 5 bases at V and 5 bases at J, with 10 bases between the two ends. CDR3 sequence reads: CASSDTGYQPQHF. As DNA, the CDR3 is TGTGCCAGTAGTGATACAGGGTATCAGCCCCAGCATTTT.

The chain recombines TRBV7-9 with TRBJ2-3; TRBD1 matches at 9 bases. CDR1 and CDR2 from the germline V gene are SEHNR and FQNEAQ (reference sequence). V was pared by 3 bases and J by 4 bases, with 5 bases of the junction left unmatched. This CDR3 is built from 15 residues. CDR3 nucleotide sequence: TGTGCCAGCAGCTTTTGGACAGGGGAGGCAGATACGCAGTATTTT. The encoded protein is CASSFWTGEADTQYF.

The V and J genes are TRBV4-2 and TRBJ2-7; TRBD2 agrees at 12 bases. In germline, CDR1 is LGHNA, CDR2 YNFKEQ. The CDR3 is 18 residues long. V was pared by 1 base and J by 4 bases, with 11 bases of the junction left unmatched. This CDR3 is CASSQGLAGGPDTYEQYF. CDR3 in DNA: TGTGCCAGCAGCCAAGGGCTAGCGGGAGGGCCTGATACTTACGAGCAGTACTTC.

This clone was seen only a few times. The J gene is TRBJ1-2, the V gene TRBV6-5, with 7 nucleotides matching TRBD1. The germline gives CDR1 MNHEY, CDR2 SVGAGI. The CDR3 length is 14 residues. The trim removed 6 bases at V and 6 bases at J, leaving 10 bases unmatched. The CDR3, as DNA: TGTGCCAGCAGATCTAGCCGGACAGGCGATGGCTACACCTTC. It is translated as CASRSSRTGDGYTF.

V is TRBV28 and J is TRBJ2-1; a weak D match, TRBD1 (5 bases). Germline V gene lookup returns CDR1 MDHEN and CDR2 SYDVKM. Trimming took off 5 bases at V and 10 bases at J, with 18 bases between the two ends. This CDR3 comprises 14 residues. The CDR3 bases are TGTGCCAGCAGTAAGACAGCCCTGTTCTTAGAGCAGTTCTTC. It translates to CASSKTALFLEQFF.

The CDR3: CASSWGQRSYEQYF. CDR3 nucleotides: TGTGCCAGCAGCTGGGGACAGCGGTCCTACGAGCAGTACTTC. This sequence joins TRBV7-6 and TRBJ2-7, with 7 bases that match TRBD1. The germline CDR1 and CDR2 sequences are SGHVS and FNYEAQ. This CDR3 contains 14 residues. V lost 4 bases and J lost 1; bases outside the gene matches: 4.

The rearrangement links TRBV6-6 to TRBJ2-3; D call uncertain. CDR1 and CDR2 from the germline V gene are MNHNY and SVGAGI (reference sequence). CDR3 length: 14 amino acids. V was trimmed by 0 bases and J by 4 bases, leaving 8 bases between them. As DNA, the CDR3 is TGTGCCAGCAGTTACTCGGCGCGCTCAGATACGCAGTATTTT. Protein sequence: CASSYSARSDTQYF.

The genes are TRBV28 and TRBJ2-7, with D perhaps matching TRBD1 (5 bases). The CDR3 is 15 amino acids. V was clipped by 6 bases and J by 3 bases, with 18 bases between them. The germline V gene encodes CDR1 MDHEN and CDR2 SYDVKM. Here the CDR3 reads CASSPYRTNYYEQYF. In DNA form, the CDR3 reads TGTGCCAGCAGCCCCTACAGGACAAACTACTACGAGCAGTACTTC. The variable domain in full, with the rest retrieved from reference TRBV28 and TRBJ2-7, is DVKVTQSSRYLVKRTGEKVFLECVQDMDHENMFWYRQDPGLGLRLIYFSYDVKMKEKGDIPEGYSVSREKKERFSLILESASTNQTSMYLCASSPYRTNYYEQYFGPGTRLTVT.

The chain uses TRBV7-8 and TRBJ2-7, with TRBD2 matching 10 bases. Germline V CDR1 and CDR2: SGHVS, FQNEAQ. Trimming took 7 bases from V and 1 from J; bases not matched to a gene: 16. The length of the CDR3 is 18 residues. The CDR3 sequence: CASTRKALAGAISYEQYF. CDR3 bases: TGTGCCAGCACCCGCAAGGCCCTAGCGGGAGCCATATCCTACGAGCAGTACTTC. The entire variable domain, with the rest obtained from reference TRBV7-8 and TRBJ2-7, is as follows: GAGVSQSPRYKVAKRGQDVALRCDPISGHVSLFWYQQALGQGPEFLTYFQNEAQLDKSGLPSDRFFAERPEGSVSTLKIQRTQQEDSAVYLCASTRKALAGAISYEQYFGPGTRLTVT.

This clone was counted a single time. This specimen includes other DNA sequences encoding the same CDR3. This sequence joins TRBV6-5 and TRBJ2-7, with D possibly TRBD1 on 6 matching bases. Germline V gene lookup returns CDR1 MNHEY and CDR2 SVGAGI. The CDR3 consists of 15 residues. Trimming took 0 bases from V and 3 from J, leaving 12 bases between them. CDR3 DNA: TGTGCCAGCAGTTACTCGGGTGGGGGCGGCTACGAGCAGTACTTC. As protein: CASSYSGGGGYEQYF.

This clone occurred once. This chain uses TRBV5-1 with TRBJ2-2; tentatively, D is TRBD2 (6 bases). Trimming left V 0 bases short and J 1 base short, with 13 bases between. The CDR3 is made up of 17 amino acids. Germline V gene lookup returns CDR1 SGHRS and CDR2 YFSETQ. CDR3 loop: CASSLVGLAMNTGELFF. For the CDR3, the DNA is TGCGCCAGCAGCTTGGTCGGGCTAGCGATGAACACCGGGGAGCTGTTTTTT.